The clone carrying this TCR beta chain was seen at least ten times. No antigen is known for it. The time point: longitudinal time-point 3. The unsorted libraries were prepared from 2 million PBMCs (stored at -80 C). This sample was included in a study of neurological immune-mediated disorders. Study outcomes and limitations: In HTLV-1-associated myelopathy, TCR clonal expansion was greatest, whereas multiple sclerosis had the least, falling below healthy controls. The study found no CDR3 amino acid sequences shared by expanded clones across subjects, suggesting private repertoires in all groups.

The method for making cDNA was 5'RACE, and it used 10-nucleotide random UMIs. TCRdb independently ran MiXCR on the 5' RACE reads; one entry per CDR3 protein. There are more than 100,000 distinct CDR3 sequences in the sample; more than 10% occur only once, and 3.1% lies in the top ten. Per germline, CDR1 SEHNR and CDR2 FQNEAQ (reference sequence). This CDR3 comprises 15 residues. Trimming removed 0 bases from V and 1 base from J, with 10 bases in between. The rearrangement joins TRBV7-9 to TRBJ2-7; D is ambiguous. This TCR was recovered from a female donor with HTLV-1-associated myelopathy (HAM/TSP). Specimen: PBMCs. CDR3 DNA sequence: TGTGCCAGCAGCTTAGCCGGGTTGGGATCCTACGAGCAGTACTTC. Translating gives CASSLAGLGSYEQYF. The full variable domain, rest sourced from reference TRBV7-9 and TRBJ2-7, is DTGVSQNPRHKITKRGQNVTFRCDPISEHNRLYWYRQTLGQGPEFLTYFQNEAQLEKSRLLSDRFSAERPKGSFSTLEIQRTEQGDSAMYLCASSLAGLGSYEQYFGPGTRLTVT.